This TCR beta chain was sequenced during a study of shared clonotypes between healthy human individuals. The CDR3 consists of 16 residues. From germline, CDR1 is KGHSH and CDR2 LQKENI. V lost 3 bases, J lost 0 bases, and 15 bases lay in between. Comment on this clone: Antigen: not known.

Per sorted-subset replicate PCR, input was 150 to 250 ng DNA, representing tens of thousands of T cell genomes. Authors' analysis steps: With immunoSEQ giving junction-only sequences and no quality scores, filtering differed. The method was immunoSEQ multiplex PCR; TCRdb's version includes in-frame clones alone and lacks a portion of them. The V and J calls and clone size are taken from that table; D and trimming were inferred from the DNA. The sample yields some 1 million clones, about 74% seen once. Notes on the study in general: The diversity represented, both genetic and in exposure history, was limited by few donors.

Sequencing input: memory CD4+ T cells sorted from blood. Subset here: CD45RA-negative fraction. The chain combines TRBV18 with TRBJ2-7, with D perhaps given as TRBD1 or TRBD2 (5 bases each). This clonotype originated in a young man in good health. Here the CDR3 DNA reads TGTGCCAGCTCACCCCTCTTGAGGGGCCCCTCCTACGAGCAGTACTTC. Translating gives CASSPLLRGPSYEQYF.